Listed here are 11 T cell receptor beta chains from one sample, sequenced in a study of blood T cell repertoires in COVID-19 (dated by TCRdb to 2020 to 2022). The library was obtained by the immunoSEQ multiplex PCR assay. Sourced from immuneACCESS, this table was stored by TCRdb with only in-frame sequences that have V and J called. A share of the clones is absent; for the studies checked, an unresolved V gene accounts for under half, and the remainder has no known explanation. This sample lists approximately 450,000 clones; nearly 90% were detected once. The ten largest clones capture roughly 1.9% of the sample. Input material: PBMCs or T cells enriched from blood (not recorded which). All receptors come from a woman aged 18-29 years with acute COVID-19.

J is TRBJ2-7 and V is TRBV5-4; D perhaps matches TRBD1 (6 bases). Germline CDR1 and CDR2: SGHNT and YYREEE (reference sequence). Deletions cut 4 bases from V and 3 bases from J, with 17 bases between. The CDR3 length is 15 residues. CDR3 DNA: TGTGCCAGCAGCAAGAATACCGGGACAAACTACGAGCAGTACTTC. Protein product: CASSKNTGTNYEQYF.

This clone was seen at least ten times. The rearrangement uses TRBV5-6 and TRBJ1-6; 7 nucleotides line up with TRBD1. CDR3 length equals 12 residues. With V trimmed by 4 bases and J by 14 bases, 6 bases remained unmatched. Germline CDR1 and CDR2: SGHDT and YYEEEE. CDR3 loop: CASSTVTGALHF. For the CDR3, the DNA is TGTGCCAGCAGCACCGTAACAGGGGCCCTCCACTTT. The whole variable domain, remainder taken from reference TRBV5-6 and TRBJ1-6, is DAGVTQSPTHLIKTRGQQVTLRCSPKSGHDTVSWYQQALGQGPQFIFQYYEEEERQRGNFPDRFSGHQFPNYSSELNVNALLLGDSALYLCASSTVTGALHFGNGTRLTVT.

The chain has TRBV20-1 and TRBJ2-7; perhaps TRBD2 as D (5 bases). The CDR3 contains 12 residues. From germline, CDR1 is DFQATT and CDR2 SNEGSKA (reference sequence). The V and J ends lost 3 bases and 4 bases respectively, with 10 bases between them. The CDR3 DNA follows: TGCAGTGCTAGTGGACTCTTATACGAGCAGTACTTC. It yields the protein CSASGLLYEQYF.

This clone was seen only a few times. The V call is TRBV5-4, the J call TRBJ1-1; D ambiguous. Trimming removed 0 bases at V and 4 bases at J, with 13 bases between. This CDR3 is 15 amino acids long. Germline CDR1 SGHNT, CDR2 YYREEE (reference sequence). CDR3 in amino acids: CASSLAGIESTEAFF. The CDR3 region has the DNA TGTGCCAGCAGCTTGGCGGGGATCGAGAGCACTGAAGCTTTCTTT.

V gene TRBV4-2 combines with J gene TRBJ2-1, with D possibly being TRBD1 (7 bases). The CDR3 loop spans 16 amino acids. Trimming stripped 1 base from V and 1 base from J, with 11 bases between. Per the germline V gene, CDR1 is LGHNA and CDR2 is YNFKEQ. CDR3 DNA: TGTGCCAGCAGCCAAGGGAGGGGACAGTCCTACAATGAGCAGTTCTTC. Translating it yields CASSQGRGQSYNEQFF.

The rearrangement links TRBV27 to TRBJ2-7; 9 nucleotides agree with TRBD2. The CDR3 covers 16 residues. J was trimmed by 0 bases and V by 0 bases; bases with no gene match: 3. Looked up from germline, CDR1 is MNHEY and CDR2 is SMNVEV (reference sequence). DNA for the CDR3: TGTGCCAGCAGTTTATCCCTGACTAGCGGCTCCTACGAGCAGTACTTC. As protein: CASSLSLTSGSYEQYF.

The J gene is TRBJ1-1, the V gene TRBV5-4; D call uncertain. In germline, CDR1 is SGHNT, CDR2 YYREEE (reference sequence). The CDR3 is 17 amino acids. The ends were cut back, 0 bases at V and 1 base at J, with 16 bases in the middle. The CDR3 region is CASSLGLGAGRNTEAFF. Here the CDR3 DNA reads TGTGCCAGCAGCTTGGGCTTAGGAGCGGGTAGGAACACTGAAGCTTTCTTT.

The rearrangement uses TRBV19 and TRBJ2-7; 9 positions agree with TRBD1. The CDR3 contains 13 residues. Germline trimming cut 8 bases from V and 6 bases from J; bases unmatched to any gene: 8. CDR1 is LNHDA and CDR2 is SQIVND in the germline V gene (reference sequence). CDR3 DNA sequence: TGTGCCAGTGGGGACAGGGTTCGGTCCGAGCAGTACTTC. It yields the protein CASGDRVRSEQYF.

This chain joins TRBV25-1 and TRBJ1-5; 8 nucleotides match TRBD1. Germline V gene sequence: CDR1 MGHDK, CDR2 SYGVNS. The CDR3 consists of 14 residues. The J segment lost 4 bases and the V segment lost 6 bases, leaving 5 bases of the junction unmatched. This CDR3 reads CASRAQGGNQPQHF. Written as DNA, the CDR3 is TGTGCCAGCAGAGCACAGGGGGGAAATCAGCCCCAGCATTTT.

The V and J genes are TRBV7-9 and TRBJ1-4; 8 bases align to TRBD1. The V segment lost 3 bases and the J segment 3 bases; nucleotides outside the gene matches: 12. The length of the CDR3 is 18 residues. Germline CDR1 reads SEHNR; CDR2 reads FQNEAQ (reference sequence). The CDR3 protein is CASSFPAAGGTANEKLFF. Here the CDR3 DNA reads TGTGCCAGCAGCTTCCCAGCGGCAGGGGGCACGGCTAATGAAAAACTGTTTTTT.

The V gene is TRBV10-3, the J gene TRBJ2-3; 8 nucleotides match TRBD2. The junction had 8 bases not matched to a gene; V was cut back by 5 bases and J by 1 base. Germline V lookup: CDR1 ENHRY, CDR2 SYGVKD. The CDR3 length is 16 residues. This CDR3 reads CAISQREYDGTDTQYF. The CDR3 DNA sequence: TGTGCCATCAGTCAGCGGGAGTATGACGGCACAGATACGCAGTATTTT.